Sequencing of this T cell receptor (beta chain) was carried out in a study of shared clonotypes between healthy human individuals. The method was immunoSEQ multiplex PCR; TCRdb's version includes in-frame clones alone and lacks a portion of them. The sample has approximately 350,000 clones, around 74% seen once. As to this clone: Distinct nucleotide sequences in the sample also encode this CDR3.

CDR1 and CDR2 (germline): MNHNS, SASEGT. Trimming cost V 4 bases and J 2 bases, with 6 bases left between them. There are 13 residues in the CDR3. The TCR was taken from a man aged 25 to 40 in good health. V is TRBV6-1 and J is TRBJ1-5; a weak D match, TRBD1 (6 bases). Material: memory CD4+ T cells sorted from blood. Subset described: CD45RA-negative fraction. The CDR3 loop reads CASSGTGNQPQHF. The CDR3, as DNA: TGTGCCAGCAGTGGGACAGGCAATCAGCCCCAGCATTTT.